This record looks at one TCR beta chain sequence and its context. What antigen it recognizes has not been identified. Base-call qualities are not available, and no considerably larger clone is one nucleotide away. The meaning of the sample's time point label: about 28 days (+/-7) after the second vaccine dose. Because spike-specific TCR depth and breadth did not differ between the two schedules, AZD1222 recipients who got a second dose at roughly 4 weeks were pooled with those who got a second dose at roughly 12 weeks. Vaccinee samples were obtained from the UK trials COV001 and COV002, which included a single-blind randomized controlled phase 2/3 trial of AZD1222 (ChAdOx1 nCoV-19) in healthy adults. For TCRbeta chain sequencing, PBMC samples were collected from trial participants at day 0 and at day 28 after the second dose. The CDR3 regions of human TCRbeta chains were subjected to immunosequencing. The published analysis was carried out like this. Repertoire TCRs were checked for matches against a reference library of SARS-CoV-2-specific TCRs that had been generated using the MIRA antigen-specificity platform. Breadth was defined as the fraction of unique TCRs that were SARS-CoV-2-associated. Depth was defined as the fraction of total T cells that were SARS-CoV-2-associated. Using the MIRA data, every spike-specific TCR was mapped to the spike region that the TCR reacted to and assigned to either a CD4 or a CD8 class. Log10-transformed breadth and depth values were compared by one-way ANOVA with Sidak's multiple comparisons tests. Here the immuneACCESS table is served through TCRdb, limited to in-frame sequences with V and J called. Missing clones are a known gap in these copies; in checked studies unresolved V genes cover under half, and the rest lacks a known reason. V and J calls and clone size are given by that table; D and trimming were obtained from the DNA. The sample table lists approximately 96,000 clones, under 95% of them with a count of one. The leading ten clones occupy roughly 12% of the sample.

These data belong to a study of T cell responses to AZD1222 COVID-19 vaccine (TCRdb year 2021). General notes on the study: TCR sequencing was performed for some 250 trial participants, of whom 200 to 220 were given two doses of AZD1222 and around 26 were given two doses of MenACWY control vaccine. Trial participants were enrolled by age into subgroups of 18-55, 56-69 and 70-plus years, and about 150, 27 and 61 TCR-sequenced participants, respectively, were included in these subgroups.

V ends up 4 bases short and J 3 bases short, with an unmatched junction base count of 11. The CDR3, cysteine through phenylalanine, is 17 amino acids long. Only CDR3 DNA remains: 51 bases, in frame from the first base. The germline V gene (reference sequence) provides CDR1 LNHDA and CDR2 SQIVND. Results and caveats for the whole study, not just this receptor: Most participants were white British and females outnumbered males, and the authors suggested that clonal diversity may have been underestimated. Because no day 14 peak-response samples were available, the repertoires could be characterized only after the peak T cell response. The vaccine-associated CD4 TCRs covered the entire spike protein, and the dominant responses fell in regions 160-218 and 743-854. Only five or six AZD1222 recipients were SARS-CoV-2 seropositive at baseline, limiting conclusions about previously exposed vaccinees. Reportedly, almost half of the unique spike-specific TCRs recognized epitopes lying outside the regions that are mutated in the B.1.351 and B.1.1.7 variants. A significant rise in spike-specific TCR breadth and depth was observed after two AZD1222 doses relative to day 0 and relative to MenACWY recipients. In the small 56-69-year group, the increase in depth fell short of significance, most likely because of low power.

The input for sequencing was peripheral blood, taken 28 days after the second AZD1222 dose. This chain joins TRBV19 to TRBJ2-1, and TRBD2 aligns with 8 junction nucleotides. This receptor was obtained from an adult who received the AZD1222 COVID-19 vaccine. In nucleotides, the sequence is TGTGCCAGTAGTACCTCCTACAGCGGGGGTTTCTACAATGAGCAGTTCTTC. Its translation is CASSTSYSGGFYNEQFF.